This T cell receptor (beta chain) was profiled in a study of blood T cells in healthy people across ages. In the study overall: Per two T cells, about one barcoded beta molecule was captured through template switching. Study-wide results and caveats: Roughly linear age-related decline in beta diversity appeared, significant by age approximately 40.

PCR was performed a second time for about 7 to 11 cycles using a sample-barcoded 5' primer and a J-beta primer mix. Every sample gave at least 2.5 million paired-end reads containing CDR3. One entry per CDR3 protein results from TCRdb running MiXCR on the 5' RACE reads. Of hundreds of thousands of distinct CDR3 sequences listed, more than 55% are singletons. J was trimmed by 2 bases and V by 5 bases; bases with no gene match: 7. Germline assignment: CDR1 MDHEN and CDR2 SYDVKM. The length of the CDR3 is 17 residues. About this clonotype: Its specificity is unknown.

Donors were systemically healthy Caucasian individuals from Russia aged about 6 to 95 years. What was sequenced was blood. The J gene is TRBJ2-3, the V gene TRBV28; 13 nucleotides match TRBD2. The receptor was derived from a man aged 35 to 55 in good health. The CDR3: CASSTSGLAGDTDTQYF. In DNA, the CDR3 is TGTGCCAGCAGTACCTCCGGACTAGCGGGAGACACAGATACGCAGTATTTT. Full variable domain (outside the CDR3, taken from reference TRBV28 and TRBJ2-3): DVKVTQSSRYLVKRTGEKVFLECVQDMDHENMFWYRQDPGLGLRLIYFSYDVKMKEKGDIPEGYSVSREKKERFSLILESASTNQTSMYLCASSTSGLAGDTDTQYFGPGTRLTVL.